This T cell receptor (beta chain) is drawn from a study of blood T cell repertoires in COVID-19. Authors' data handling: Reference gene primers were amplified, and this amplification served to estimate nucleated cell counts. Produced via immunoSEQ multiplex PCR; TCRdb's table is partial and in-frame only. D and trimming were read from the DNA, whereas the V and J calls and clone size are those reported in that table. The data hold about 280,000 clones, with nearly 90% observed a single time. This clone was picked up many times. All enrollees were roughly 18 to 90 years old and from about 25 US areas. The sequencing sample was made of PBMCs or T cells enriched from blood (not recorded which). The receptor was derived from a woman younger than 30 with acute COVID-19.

The CDR3 coding sequence is TGTGCCAGCAGCTTAGTAGGGGTAGGAGGCACAGATACGCAGTATTTT. Translation gives CASSLVGVGGTDTQYF. The chain combines TRBV7-2 with TRBJ2-3; possible D gene TRBD1, 5 bases. Trimming stripped 1 base from V and 1 base from J, with 12 bases between. From germline, CDR1 is SGHTA and CDR2 FQGNSA. CDR3 size: 16 residues.